The clone carrying this T cell receptor beta chain has a count of ten or more. Its antigen is unknown. RNA transcripts provided the template for amplifying TCR beta CDR3 regions. Following a first-round RT-PCR that used HTBI primers, a second-round multiplex PCR was carried out. TCRdb reprocessed the multiplex PCR reads with MiXCR, giving one entry per CDR3 protein. The sample holds 900,000 to 1,200,000 distinct CDR3 sequences, about 36% seen once. The sample comes from a study of Graves' ophthalmopathy and Graves' hyperthyroidism. Trimming removed 6 bases at V and 8 bases at J, with 10 bases between. The CDR3 length is 10 residues. Germline loops: CDR1 SQVTM, CDR2 ANQGSEA. Study-level results: Forecasting of ophthalmopathy progression by the model achieved almost 71% sensitivity and around 72% specificity.

Hyperthyroidism was new, under 2 months, in patients aged 18 to 65. Serum thyroxine and TRAb, along with clinical symptoms, thyroid ultrasound and orbital computed tomography, were what diagnosis relied on. Material for sequencing was peripheral blood or thyroid tissue (not recorded which). The rearrangement uses TRBV29-1 and TRBJ1-1, with D hard to call. This TCR came from an adult man with Graves' hyperthyroidism. The CDR3 DNA sequence: TGCAGCGTAGGGCCGCTAGAAGCTTTCTTT. Protein sequence: CSVGPLEAFF.